Detailed here is one TCR beta chain. This entry is derived from a study of shared clonotypes between healthy human individuals. Study information: The donor group consisted of a couple of women and a few men, aged 18 to 49. Each donor had three CD4 naive, three CD4 memory, two CD8 naive and one CD8 memory plate.

Partitioning of CD4+ cells yielded a CD45RA+ naive subset and a CD45RA-negative memory subset. Replicate PCRs from sorted subsets contained roughly 200 ng DNA, which is around 29,000 T cell genomes. Data came from immunoSEQ multiplex PCR; TCRdb stores just in-frame clones and leaves some out. The sample shows 2 million to 2.5 million clones, 85% to 95% of them seen only once. Material for sequencing was naive CD4+ T cells sorted from blood. Subset: CD45RA+ positively selected. This TCR came from a man between 18 and 35 years old in good health.

Written as DNA, the CDR3 is TGCGCCAGCAGCCACGAGACTAGCGGGGGGGCCTCGGCCAAAAACATTCAGTACTTC. Amino acids: CASSHETSGGASAKNIQYF. The chain links TRBV4-1 to TRBJ2-4; 14 positions agree with TRBD2. In germline, CDR1 is MGHRA, CDR2 YSYEKL. This CDR3 region has 19 residues. The trim removed 3 bases at V and 1 base at J, leaving 8 bases unmatched.